The 7 T cell receptor beta chains reported below all come from one sample, sequenced in a study of T cell responses to AZD1222 COVID-19 vaccine. Only in-frame clones appear in the TCRdb table, and some are missing; sequencing was by immunoSEQ multiplex PCR. Here the sample spans 150,000 or so clones, less than 90% being singletons. The sample consisted of peripheral blood, taken on day 0 of AZD1222 vaccination. The receptors shown here come from an adult in good health.

The CDR3 protein is CASSQDWAYSPLHF. In nucleotides, the CDR3 is TGTGCCAGCAGCCAAGACTGGGCTTATTCACCCCTCCACTTT. The V call is TRBV3-1 (or the pseudogene TRBV3-2), the J call TRBJ1-6; D gene uncertain. V lost 0 bases, J lost 8 bases, and 8 bases lay in between. Germline CDR1 reads LGHDT; CDR2 reads YNNKEL (reference sequence). The CDR3 loop spans 14 amino acids.

CDR3 coding DNA: TGTGCCAGCAGTTTAACCGGGGGGAATAGCAATCAGCCCCAGCATTTT. It translates to CASSLTGGNSNQPQHF. The J gene is TRBJ1-5, the V gene TRBV28, with D perhaps TRBD1 (5 bases). V was cut by 2 bases and J by 0 bases, with 11 bases left in between. Germline V gene data show CDR1 as MDHEN and CDR2 as SYDVKM. The CDR3 is 16 residues long.

The chain has TRBV5-1 and TRBJ2-5, with D maybe TRBD2 (5 bases). V shed 2 bases and J shed 2 bases, with 10 bases lying between them. There are 14 residues in the CDR3. CDR1 and CDR2 (germline): SGHRS, YFSETQ. For the CDR3, the DNA is TGCGCCAGCAGCTTCCGACTAACACAAGAGACCCAGTACTTC. Residues: CASSFRLTQETQYF.

The genes are TRBV6-5 and TRBJ1-2, with D uncertain. Per the germline V gene, CDR1 is MNHEY and CDR2 is SVGAGI. Trimming pared 6 bases from V and 3 bases from J, leaving 14 bases between. The CDR3 extends over 14 amino acids. In DNA, the CDR3 is TGTGCCAGCAGCATAACGGCGGGAGACTATGGCTACACCTTC. Translated, it gives CASSITAGDYGYTF.

The genes are TRBV3-1 (or the pseudogene TRBV3-2) and TRBJ2-2; possibly TRBD1 for D (5 bases). The germline CDR1 and CDR2 sequences are LGHDT and YNNKEL (reference sequence). The CDR3 runs to 17 residues. Trimming took 2 bases from V and 1 from J, leaving 14 bases between them. The CDR3 sequence is CASSQFGQGMNTGELFF. In DNA, the CDR3 is TGTGCCAGCAGCCAATTTGGGCAGGGTATGAACACCGGGGAGCTGTTTTTT.

This clone was seen a single time. The chain uses TRBV18 and TRBJ2-7; 10 nucleotides match TRBD2. V gave up 1 base and J gave up 4 bases; unmatched junction bases: 10. Germline V gene sequence: CDR1 KGHSH, CDR2 LQKENI. This CDR3 comprises 17 residues. CDR3 protein: CASSPLRSGRAAYEQYF. The CDR3 bases are TGTGCCAGCTCACCACTGAGGAGCGGGAGGGCCGCATACGAGCAGTACTTC.

V and J are TRBV28 and TRBJ1-5; D is perhaps TRBD1 (6 bases). With 6 bases removed from V and 6 bases from J, the gap between germline ends came to 12 bases. The CDR3 runs to 13 residues. CDR1 MDHEN and CDR2 SYDVKM come from the germline V gene. Here the CDR3 reads CASRGTGFQPQHF. CDR3 in DNA: TGTGCCAGCAGGGGTACAGGGTTTCAGCCCCAGCATTTT.